This T cell receptor beta chain was recovered during a study of blood T cell repertoires in COVID-19. Study overall: COVID-19 samples collected from the United States, Italy and Spain covered acute and convalescent phases.

The study counted Cohort 3 donors as recovered given two negative PCRs, clearance, or symptom resolution. Methods used by the authors: Amplification of reference gene primers provided the estimated nucleated cell counts. The protocol was immunoSEQ multiplex PCR, while the TCRdb copy is restricted to in-frame clones and leaves out a portion. The V and J calls and clone size come from that table; D and trimming were worked out from the DNA. The sample shows about 170,000 clones, roughly 90% of them seen only once. The CDR3 runs 15 residues. CDR1 and CDR2 (germline): MRHNA, SNTAGT. V shed 0 bases and J shed 7 bases, with 13 bases lying between them.

This sequence originates from a woman aged 18-30 years who had recovered from COVID-19. Sequenced: PBMCs or T cells enriched from blood (not recorded which). This chain connects TRBV6-4 to TRBJ2-1, with D possibly being TRBD1 (6 bases). The CDR3 is CASSDSVGALNEQFF. The CDR3, as DNA: TGTGCCAGCAGTGACTCGGTGGGGGCCCTGAATGAGCAGTTCTTC.